The subject of this entry is one T cell receptor beta chain. The data belong to a study of blood T cell repertoires in COVID-19. Overall study context: From the United States, Italy and Spain came samples of acute and convalescent COVID-19. Nucleic acid was either cDNA or gDNA, and it came from T cells, B-cell-depleted T cells, or PBMCs.

Produced via immunoSEQ multiplex PCR; TCRdb's table is partial and in-frame only. The repertoire holds about 140,000 clones, with about 88% as singletons. The source is a human donor in a cohort sampled during active COVID-19. Sequenced: peripheral blood.

CDR3 coding DNA: TGCGCCAGCAGCTCTGGACTAGCGGGAGGAGATACGCAGTATTTT. This codes for CASSSGLAGGDTQYF. The chain employs TRBV5-1 and TRBJ2-3, with 14 positions matching TRBD2. V was clipped by 3 bases and J by 5 bases; unmatched bases: 2. Germline-derived CDR1 and CDR2 are SGHRS and YFSETQ. This CDR3 contains 15 residues.